The 9 T cell receptor beta chains in this list originate from one sample, sequenced in a study of early T cells in non-severe SARS-CoV-2 infection. MiXCR, run by TCRdb on the 5' RACE reads, gives a single entry per CDR3 protein. Of 55,000 to 70,000 distinct CDR3 sequences in the sample, 4.9% are singletons; the top ten hold roughly 5%. The sample comprised whole blood. Receptors originate from an adult who was a healthcare worker with PCR-confirmed SARS-CoV-2 infection or an uninfected control (not recorded which).

With respect to this clonotype: This may come from a read error, since a much larger clone is one base off. The chain has TRBV29-1 and TRBJ2-1, with unresolved D. The CDR3 is made up of 14 amino acids. Trimming took 5 bases from V and 8 from J, leaving 19 bases between them. Per germline, CDR1 SQVTM and CDR2 ANQGSEA. The CDR3 loop is CSVTRAGLYDEQFF. DNA for the CDR3: TGCAGCGTTACCCGCGCAGGCCTATACGATGAGCAGTTCTTC.

The rearrangement uses TRBV18 and TRBJ2-2; 7 nucleotides align to TRBD1. The trim removed 6 bases at V and 4 bases at J, leaving 8 bases unmatched. CDR3 length: 15 residues. CDR1 is KGHSH and CDR2 is LQKENI in the germline V gene. CDR3 nucleotides: TGTGCCAGCTCGCCAGGGACAGTTAGCACCGGGGAGCTGTTTTTT. Its translation is CASSPGTVSTGELFF. Full variable domain (missing parts from reference TRBV18 and TRBJ2-2): NAGVMQNPRHLVRRRGQEARLRCSPMKGHSHVYWYRQLPEEGLKFMVYLQKENIIDESGMPKERFSAEFPKEGPSILRIQQVVRGDSAAYFCASSPGTVSTGELFFGEGSRLTVL.

The V and J genes are TRBV27 and TRBJ1-6; D remains unclear. The length of the CDR3 is 15 residues. Germline V gives CDR1 MNHEY, CDR2 SMNVEV (reference sequence). Trimming removed 5 bases from V and 3 bases from J, with 11 bases in between. The CDR3 sequence is CASSPGPSYNSPLHF. The DNA of the CDR3 is TGTGCCAGCAGTCCCGGGCCCAGCTATAATTCACCCCTCCACTTT.

This clonotype was counted at least ten times. The chain is built from TRBV7-2 and TRBJ1-2; D unclear. V gave up 0 bases and J gave up 4 bases, with 18 bases separating them. The CDR3 extends over 17 amino acids. Germline V gene sequence: CDR1 SGHTA, CDR2 FQGNSA. CDR3 nucleotides: TGTGCCAGCAGCTTAGCGTTCGGTACCGGAAGTGTCTATGGCTACACCTTC. It is translated as CASSLAFGTGSVYGYTF.

This chain links TRBV10-3 with TRBJ2-5, with a tentative D call TRBD1 (5 bases). CDR3 length equals 13 residues. V was clipped by 3 bases and J by 3 bases, with 8 bases between them. In germline, CDR1 is ENHRY, CDR2 SYGVKD. The CDR3 sequence: CAISDGREETQYF. The CDR3 nucleotides are TGTGCCATCAGTGACGGCAGGGAAGAGACCCAGTACTTC.

This clonotype came up many times. V usage is TRBV28 and J usage is TRBJ2-7; 8 nucleotides match TRBD2. The CDR3 loop spans 15 amino acids. The J segment lost 0 bases and the V segment lost 5 bases, leaving 6 bases of the junction unmatched. Germline assignment: CDR1 MDHEN and CDR2 SYDVKM. The CDR3 is CASSPLAGNSYEQYF. The CDR3 DNA reads TGTGCCAGCAGTCCCTTAGCGGGGAACTCCTACGAGCAGTACTTC. The complete variable domain, with remaining parts taken from reference TRBV28 and TRBJ2-7, reads DVKVTQSSRYLVKRTGEKVFLECVQDMDHENMFWYRQDPGLGLRLIYFSYDVKMKEKGDIPEGYSVSREKKERFSLILESASTNQTSMYLCASSPLAGNSYEQYFGPGTRLTVT.

Many counts were recorded for this clonotype. This chain joins TRBV6-1 and TRBJ1-2, with D possibly being TRBD1 (6 bases). From germline, CDR1 is MNHNS and CDR2 SASEGT. V lost 2 bases to trimming and J lost 7 bases, with 17 bases between them. The length of the CDR3 is 15 residues. CDR3 nucleotide sequence: TGTGCCAGCAGTGAACATGAAGTCCGCAGGGGTGGCTACACCTTC. It encodes CASSEHEVRRGGYTF.

This clonotype was observed at least ten times. The rearrangement uses TRBV5-1 and TRBJ2-3; tentative D call: TRBD2 (5 bases). This CDR3 has 14 amino acids. V was shortened by 0 bases and J by 4 bases, with 9 bases between the two germline ends. CDR1 and CDR2 (germline): SGHRS, YFSETQ. The CDR3 nucleotides read TGCGCCAGCAGCTTGGCCCAGGAGGCAGATACGCAGTATTTT. Protein sequence: CASSLAQEADTQYF.

This clonotype was seen only a few times. The chain recombines TRBV29-1 with TRBJ2-5; 8 positions match TRBD1. With V trimmed by 6 bases and J by 5 bases, 5 bases remained unmatched. From germline, CDR1 is SQVTM and CDR2 ANQGSEA. The CDR3 runs to 12 residues. The CDR3 reads CSVRTGRETQYF. As DNA, the CDR3 is TGCAGCGTCCGGACAGGGCGGGAGACCCAGTACTTC.